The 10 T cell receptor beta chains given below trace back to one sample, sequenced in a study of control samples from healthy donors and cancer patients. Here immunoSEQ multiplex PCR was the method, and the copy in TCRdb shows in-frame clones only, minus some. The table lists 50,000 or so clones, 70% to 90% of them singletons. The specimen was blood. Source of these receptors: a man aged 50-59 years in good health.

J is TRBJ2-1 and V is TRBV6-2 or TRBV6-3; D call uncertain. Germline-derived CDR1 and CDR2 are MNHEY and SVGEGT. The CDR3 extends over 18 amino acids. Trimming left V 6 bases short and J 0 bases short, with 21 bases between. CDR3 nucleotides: TGTGCCAGCAGCTCAGACCAGTTCCCCTCACGCTCCTACAATGAGCAGTTCTTC. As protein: CASSSDQFPSRSYNEQFF.

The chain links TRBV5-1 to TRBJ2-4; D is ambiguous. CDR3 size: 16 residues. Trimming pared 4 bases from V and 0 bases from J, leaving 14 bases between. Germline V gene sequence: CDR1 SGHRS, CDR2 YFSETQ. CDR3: CASSRDGGVAKNIQYF. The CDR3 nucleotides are TGCGCCAGCAGCCGTGATGGTGGGGTAGCCAAAAACATTCAGTACTTC.

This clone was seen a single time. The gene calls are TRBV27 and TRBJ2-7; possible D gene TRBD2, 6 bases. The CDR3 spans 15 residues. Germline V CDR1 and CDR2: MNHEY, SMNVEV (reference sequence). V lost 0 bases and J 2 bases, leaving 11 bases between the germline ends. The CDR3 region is CASSLSPGAPYEQYF. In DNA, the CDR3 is TGTGCCAGCAGTTTATCGCCGGGAGCACCCTACGAGCAGTACTTC.

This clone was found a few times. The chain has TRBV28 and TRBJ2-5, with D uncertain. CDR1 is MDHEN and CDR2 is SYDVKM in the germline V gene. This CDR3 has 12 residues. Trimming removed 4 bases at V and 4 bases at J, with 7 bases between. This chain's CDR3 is CASSSTLETQYF. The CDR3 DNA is TGTGCCAGCAGTTCCACCCTAGAGACCCAGTACTTC.

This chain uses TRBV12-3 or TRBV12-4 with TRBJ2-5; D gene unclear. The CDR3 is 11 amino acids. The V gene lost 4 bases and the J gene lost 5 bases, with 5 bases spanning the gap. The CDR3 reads CASSSFETQYF. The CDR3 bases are TGTGCCAGCAGTTCCTTTGAGACCCAGTACTTC.

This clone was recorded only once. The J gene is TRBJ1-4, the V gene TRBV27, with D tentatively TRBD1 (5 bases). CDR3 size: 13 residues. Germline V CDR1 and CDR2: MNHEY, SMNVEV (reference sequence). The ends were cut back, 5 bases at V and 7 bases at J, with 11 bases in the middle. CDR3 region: CASSRQRGEKLFF. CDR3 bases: TGTGCCAGCAGTAGACAGAGGGGTGAAAAACTGTTTTTT.

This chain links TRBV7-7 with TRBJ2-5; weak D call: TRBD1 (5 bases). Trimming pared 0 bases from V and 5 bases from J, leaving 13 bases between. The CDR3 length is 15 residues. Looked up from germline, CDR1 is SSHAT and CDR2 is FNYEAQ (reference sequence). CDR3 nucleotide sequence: TGTGCCAGCAGCTTAGCCGCCCAGGGTATTGAGACCCAGTACTTC. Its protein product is CASSLAAQGIETQYF.

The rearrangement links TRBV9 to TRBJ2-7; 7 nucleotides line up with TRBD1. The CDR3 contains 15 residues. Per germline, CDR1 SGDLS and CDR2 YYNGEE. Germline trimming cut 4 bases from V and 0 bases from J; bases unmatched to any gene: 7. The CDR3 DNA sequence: TGTGCCAGCAGCCCAGGGACAGTTAGCTCCTACGAGCAGTACTTC. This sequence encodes CASSPGTVSSYEQYF.

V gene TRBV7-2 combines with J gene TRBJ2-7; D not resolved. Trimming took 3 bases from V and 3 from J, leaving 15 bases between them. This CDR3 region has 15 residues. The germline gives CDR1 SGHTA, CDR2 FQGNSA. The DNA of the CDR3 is TGTGCCAGCAGCTTCAAGGGTAGGGTGGACTACGAGCAGTACTTC. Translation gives CASSFKGRVDYEQYF.

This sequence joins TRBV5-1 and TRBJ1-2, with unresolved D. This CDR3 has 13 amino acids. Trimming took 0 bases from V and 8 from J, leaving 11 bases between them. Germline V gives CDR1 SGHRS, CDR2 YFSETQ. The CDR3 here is CASSLESSGGYTF. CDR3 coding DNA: TGCGCCAGCAGCTTGGAGTCATCAGGAGGCTACACCTTC. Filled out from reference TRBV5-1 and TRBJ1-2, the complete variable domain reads KAGVTQTPRYLIKTRGQQVTLSCSPISGHRSVSWYQQTPGQGLQFLFEYFSETQRNKGNFPGRFSGRQFSNSRSEMNVSTLELGDSALYLCASSLESSGGYTFGSGTRLTVV.